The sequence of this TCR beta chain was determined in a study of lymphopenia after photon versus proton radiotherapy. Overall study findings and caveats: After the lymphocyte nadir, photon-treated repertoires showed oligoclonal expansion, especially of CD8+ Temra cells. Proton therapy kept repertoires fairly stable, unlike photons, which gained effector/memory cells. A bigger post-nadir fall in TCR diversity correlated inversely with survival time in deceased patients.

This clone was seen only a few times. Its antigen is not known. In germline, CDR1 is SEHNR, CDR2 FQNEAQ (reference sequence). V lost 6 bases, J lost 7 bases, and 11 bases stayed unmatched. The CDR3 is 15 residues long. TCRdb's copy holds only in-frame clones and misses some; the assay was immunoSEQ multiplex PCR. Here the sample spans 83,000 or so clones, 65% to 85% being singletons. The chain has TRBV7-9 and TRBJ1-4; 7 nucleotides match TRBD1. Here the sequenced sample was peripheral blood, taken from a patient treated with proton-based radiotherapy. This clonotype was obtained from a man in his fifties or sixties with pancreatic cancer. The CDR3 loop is CASSPPGTDFEKLFF. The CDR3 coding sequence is TGTGCCAGCAGTCCTCCCGGGACAGATTTTGAAAAACTGTTTTTT.